One sample yielded the 13 T cell receptor beta chains listed below, sequenced in a study of blood T cell repertoires in COVID-19 (dated by TCRdb to the early 2020s). Libraries were prepared through the immunoSEQ multiplex PCR assay. TCRdb mirrors the immuneACCESS table, restricted to in-frame sequences. Some clones are absent from its copies; in checked studies, under half trace to an unresolved V gene, and the reason for the others is unknown. In this sample the table shows over 120,000 clones, around 80% of which occur a single time. The top ten clonotypes cover more than 1.5% of the sample. The sample comprised peripheral blood. The receptors originated from a woman aged 60-75 years with acute or convalescent COVID-19.

The rearrangement uses TRBV10-3 and TRBJ1-5, with TRBD1 matching over 7 bases. In germline, CDR1 is ENHRY, CDR2 SYGVKD. Trimming cost V 2 bases and J 10 bases; bases outside gene matches: 11. This CDR3 region has 15 residues. Written as DNA, the CDR3 is TGTGCCATCAGTGAGAAGGGCAGGGGGGCTAGTCCCCAGCATTTT. It encodes CAISEKGRGASPQHF.

The chain couples TRBV6-5 to TRBJ2-1; 10 bases agree with TRBD2. Germline trimming cut 0 bases from V and 6 bases from J; bases unmatched to any gene: 5. The CDR3 is 16 residues long. The germline gives CDR1 MNHEY, CDR2 SVGAGI. CDR3 sequence (DNA): TGTGCCAGCAGTTACTCGAGAGGACTAGCGGCCAATGAGCAGTTCTTC. It encodes CASSYSRGLAANEQFF.

The gene calls are TRBV19 and TRBJ1-1; D remains unclear. CDR1 LNHDA and CDR2 SQIVND come from the germline V gene (reference sequence). V gave up 7 bases and J gave up 4 bases, with 13 bases separating them. This CDR3 has 13 residues. CDR3 protein: CASNGLIRTEAFF. Here the CDR3 DNA reads TGTGCCAGTAATGGACTCATCCGCACTGAAGCTTTCTTT.

The chain combines TRBV15 with TRBJ1-5; the match to TRBD1 covers 7 bases. Germline loops: CDR1 LNHNV, CDR2 YYDKDF (reference sequence). There are 16 residues in the CDR3. Losses at the gene ends were 0 bases for V and 2 bases for J; bases not matched to a gene: 4. CDR3: CATSRDAGGGNQPQHF. The CDR3 DNA reads TGTGCCACCAGCAGAGATGCAGGGGGAGGCAATCAGCCCCAGCATTTT.

The table lists this clone with a few counts. The rearrangement links TRBV28 to TRBJ1-6, with 9 bases matching TRBD1. V gave up 5 bases and J gave up 16 bases; unmatched junction bases: 15. Germline V gene sequence: CDR1 MDHEN, CDR2 SYDVKM. The CDR3 runs to 15 residues. The chain's CDR3 is CASSPLAGTGKFLHF. The CDR3 coding sequence is TGTGCCAGCAGTCCTCTAGCCGGGACAGGGAAATTTCTCCACTTT.

The V gene is TRBV7-9, the J gene TRBJ2-7, with D possibly being TRBD1 (5 bases). Germline V gene data show CDR1 as SEHNR and CDR2 as FQNEAQ (reference sequence). V was trimmed by 3 bases and J by 6 bases, leaving 12 bases between them. CDR3 length: 13 residues. The CDR3: CASSFTGNSEQYF. CDR3 DNA: TGTGCCAGCAGCTTCACAGGTAATAGCGAGCAGTACTTC.

This sequence joins TRBV5-4 and TRBJ2-2, with 12 bases matching TRBD2. The length of the CDR3 is 19 residues. J was trimmed by 7 bases and V by 3 bases; bases with no gene match: 16. Germline V gene data show CDR1 as SGHNT and CDR2 as YYREEE (reference sequence). The DNA for the CDR3 is TGTGCCAGCAGCTCATTGGGGGTCGCTAGCGGGAGGGCCAACGGGGAGCTGTTTTTT. As protein: CASSSLGVASGRANGELFF.

The sample holds a few counts of this clone. CDR3 loop: CASSLESGASYEQYF. In nucleotides, the CDR3 is TGTGCCAGCAGCTTGGAGTCAGGGGCCTCCTACGAGCAGTACTTC. V gene TRBV11-2 combines with J gene TRBJ2-7, with a weak D call TRBD1 (6 bases). The CDR3 is 15 residues long. The germline V gene encodes CDR1 SGHAT and CDR2 FQNNGV. The V end lost 3 bases, the J end lost 0 bases, and 12 bases lay between the germline ends. Full variable domain (remainder filled in from reference TRBV11-2 and TRBJ2-7): EAGVAQSPRYKIIEKRQSVAFWCNPISGHATLYWYQQILGQGPKLLIQFQNNGVVDDSQLPKDRFSAERLKGVDSTLKIQPAKLEDSAVYLCASSLESGASYEQYFGPGTRLTVT.

This clone was seen a handful of times. This chain joins TRBV3-1 (or the pseudogene TRBV3-2) and TRBJ2-7, with D maybe TRBD2 (6 bases). Trimming left V 4 bases short and J 6 bases short, with 10 bases between. The CDR3 length is 12 residues. Germline loops: CDR1 LGHDT, CDR2 YNNKEL (reference sequence). The CDR3 loop is CASSRMGGEQYF. In nucleotides, the CDR3 is TGTGCCAGCAGCCGGATGGGGGGCGAGCAGTACTTC.

This rearrangement joins TRBV27 to TRBJ1-5; TRBD1 agrees at 7 bases. In germline, CDR1 is MNHEY, CDR2 SMNVEV (reference sequence). V shed 4 bases, J shed 1 base, and the junction held 10 bases outside the gene matches. The CDR3 contains 17 residues. The CDR3: CASSSRGGGRSNQPQHF. The DNA of the CDR3 is TGTGCCAGCAGTTCCCGTGGAGGGGGCAGAAGCAATCAGCCCCAGCATTTT.

The chain carries TRBV7-8 and TRBJ2-5, with TRBD2 matching 15 bases. The CDR3 has 17 amino acids. Trimming cost V 0 bases and J 3 bases; bases outside gene matches: 2. Germline V gene data show CDR1 as SGHVS and CDR2 as FQNEAQ. CDR3 region: CASSLAGLAGGKETQYF. CDR3 coding DNA: TGTGCCAGCAGCTTAGCGGGACTAGCGGGAGGAAAAGAGACCCAGTACTTC.

The rearrangement links TRBV7-2 to TRBJ1-6; a weak D match, TRBD1 (5 bases). With 3 bases removed from V and 1 base from J, the gap between germline ends came to 13 bases. The CDR3 covers 17 residues. CDR1 and CDR2 (germline): SGHTA, FQGNSA. CDR3 sequence: CASSLGEGFSYNSPLHF. The DNA of the CDR3 is TGTGCCAGCAGCTTGGGGGAGGGTTTTTCCTATAATTCACCCCTCCACTTT. Filled out from reference TRBV7-2 and TRBJ1-6, the complete variable domain reads GAGVSQSPSNKVTEKGKDVELRCDPISGHTALYWYRQSLGQGLEFLIYFQGNSAPDKSGLPSDRFSAERTGGSVSTLTIQRTQQEDSAVYLCASSLGEGFSYNSPLHFGNGTRLTVT.

The genes are TRBV27 and TRBJ2-2; 8 bases match TRBD2. The germline V gene has CDR1 MNHEY and CDR2 SMNVEV (reference sequence). This CDR3 region has 18 residues. After removal of 2 bases from V and 3 bases from J, the junction contained 11 bases not matched to a gene. CDR3 coding DNA: TGTGCCAGCAGTTTAGGACCCTACCGGGGGGGGGACACCGGGGAGCTGTTTTTT. Protein product: CASSLGPYRGGDTGELFF.